These 18 T cell receptor delta chains share one sample of origin, sequenced in a study of γδ T cells in repeated Plasmodium falciparum infection. TCRdb redid clone calling on the multiplex PCR reads using CATT. The sample has about 57,000 delta-chain clones, 1.7% seen once. Bulk repertoires came from Vgamma9/Vdelta2+ or Vdelta2-negative gammadelta T cells flow-sorted from PBMC. Source material: gamma-delta T cells from blood. These receptors all come from a pool of human donors (malaria-infected and uninfected, not separated).

Turning to this clone: The protein TCRdb lists belongs to a much larger clone and differs from this DNA's translation at residue 15, which points to a read error; the protein shown is made from the DNA. The genes are TRDV1 and TRDJ1, with D possibly matching TRDD3 (9 bases). TCRdb lists no J gene, so it was determined here by aligning the DNA to germline. The germline V gene encodes CDR1 TSWWSYY and CDR2 QGS. Trimming took 4 bases from V and 4 from J, leaving 34 bases between them. CDR3 size: 21 residues. CDR3 nucleotides: TGTGCTCTTGGGGTCTCCTTCTTCTTCCTACAAGGGGGATACACGAACGATAAACTCATCTTT. It encodes CALGVSFFFLQGGYTNDKLIF.

There are a few counts of this clone. TCRdb lists the protein of a much larger clone for this DNA, which differs at residue 11, so this is likely a read error; the protein given here is translated from the DNA itself. The gene calls are TRDV2 and TRDJ1; D uncertain. TCRdb supplies no J gene; here it was assigned by aligning the nucleotide sequence to germline. V lost 5 bases to trimming and J lost 10 bases, with 22 bases between them. Germline loops: CDR1 GEAIGNYY, CDR2 EKD. The CDR3 consists of 14 residues. CDR3: CACVPGTEALRLIF. As DNA, the CDR3 is TGTGCCTGTGTCCCAGGTACTGAGGCCCTAAGACTCATCTTT.

This clone has ten or more counts. The protein recorded in TCRdb matches a much larger clone and deviates from this DNA's translation at residue 16, suggesting a read error; the protein here is obtained by translating the DNA. This chain uses TRDV1 with TRDJ1; 9 nucleotides agree with TRDD3. The CDR3 is 17 amino acids. From germline, CDR1 is TSWWSYY and CDR2 QGS. The CDR3 protein is CALGELRAGGLRYKLTF. The CDR3 DNA reads as TGTGCTCTTGGGGAGCTACGTGCTGGGGGATTAAGATATAAACTCACCTTT.

This clone has only a few counts. TCRdb's listed protein matches a much larger clone and diverges from this DNA's translation at residue 4, likely through a read error; the protein shown comes from the DNA. This chain joins TRDV2 and TRDJ1; 12 nucleotides line up with TRDD3. The J gene was not available in TCRdb and was assigned here by matching the DNA to germline segments. Germline assignment: CDR1 GEAIGNYY and CDR2 EKD. CDR3 length: 17 residues. The CDR3, as DNA: TGTGCCTGTAACACCGAGTACTGGGGGATACACACCGATAAACTCATCTTT. Residues: CACNTEYWGIHTDKLIF.

This clone was detected many times. TCRdb's entry gives the protein of a much larger clone, which mismatches this DNA's translation at residue 10, likely from a read error; the protein reported here is translated from the DNA. The DNA of the CDR3 is TGTGCTCTTGGGGAACGATCCCTGCCGCACTGGGGGACAAATAAACTCATCTTT. Amino acids: CALGERSLPHWGTNKLIF. This chain links TRDV1 with TRDJ1; 9 nucleotides match TRDD3. TCRdb records no J gene; here it was assigned by comparing the DNA to germline. The J segment lost 6 bases and the V segment lost 1 base, leaving 15 bases of the junction unmatched. CDR3 size: 18 residues. The germline gives CDR1 TSWWSYY, CDR2 QGS.

This clone was recorded at least ten times. TCRdb lists the protein of a much larger clone for this DNA, which differs at residue 13, so this is likely a read error; the protein given here is translated from the DNA itself. The chain joins TRDV1 to TRDJ1; D might be TRDD3 (6 bases). Trimming pared 5 bases from V and 4 bases from J, leaving 23 bases between. The CDR3 loop spans 17 amino acids. Germline lookup yields CDR1 TSWWSYY and CDR2 QGS. CDR3 bases: TGTGCTCTTGGGACTCCTAGTGTGTCGGGGGAGGTCGATAAACTCATCTTT. Translating it yields CALGTPSVSGEVDKLIF.

Regarding this clone: The protein TCRdb lists belongs to a much larger clone and differs from this DNA's translation at residue 3, which points to a read error; the protein shown is made from the DNA. The rearrangement links TRDV1 to TRDJ1; TRDD3 agrees at 8 bases. TCRdb supplies no J gene; here it was assigned by aligning the nucleotide sequence to germline. V lost 10 bases to trimming and J lost 4 bases; unmatched junction nucleotides: 32. The CDR3 loop spans 21 amino acids. Germline V gives CDR1 TSWWSYY, CDR2 QGS. The CDR3 sequence is CAPAQGDLRDTGGPLNDKLIF. CDR3 bases: TGTGCTCCTGCCCAAGGGGACCTCCGTGACACTGGGGGGCCCCTGAACGATAAACTCATCTTT.

There are a few counts of this clone. This likely reflects a read error, since a far larger clone is one base away. This chain connects TRDV2 to TRDJ1; 10 positions match TRDD3. Matching the DNA to germline supplied the J gene, which TCRdb does not give. V lost 2 bases and J lost 1; bases outside the gene matches: 9. CDR1 is GEAIGNYY and CDR2 is EKD in the germline V gene. The CDR3 contains 17 residues. This CDR3 is CACDSLGDIPRTDKLIF. CDR3 DNA sequence: TGTGCCTGTGACAGCCTGGGGGATATCCCTCGCACCGATAAACTCATCTTT.

This clone was observed a handful of times. This likely reflects a read error, since a far larger clone is one base away. This specimen includes other DNA sequences encoding the same CDR3. The chain uses TRDV1 and TRDJ1; 7 bases match TRDD3. Here the J gene came from matching the DNA to germline, since TCRdb omits it. The ends lost 4 bases at V and 0 bases at J; junction bases unmatched: 20. This CDR3 has 20 residues. Germline CDR1 is TSWWSYY and CDR2 is QGS. The CDR3 nucleotides are TGTGCTCTTGGGGCGTGGGGGTACCCCCCGGCGCTGGGGGACACCGATAAACTCATCTTT. Amino acid sequence: CALGAWGYPPALGDTDKLIF.

This clone was observed a few times. This is likely an artifact of a read error, given a far larger clone one base away. Distinct nucleotide sequences in the sample also encode this CDR3. V gene TRDV2 combines with J gene TRDJ1, with TRDD3 identical over 10 bases. Since TCRdb gives no J gene, matching the DNA to germline was used here to assign it. CDR3 size: 21 residues. V lost 3 bases to trimming and J lost 8 bases; unmatched junction nucleotides: 29. Looked up from germline, CDR1 is GEAIGNYY and CDR2 is EKD. CDR3 sequence: CACDPMIPHRGIRRSYSKLIF. As DNA, the CDR3 is TGTGCCTGTGACCCTATGATTCCCCACCGGGGGATACGTAGATCCTACTCGAAACTCATCTTT.

This clone has at least ten counts. A far larger clone differs by one base, so this is likely a read error. The same CDR3 also results from other DNA sequences found in this sample. The chain has TRDV1 and TRDJ1; TRDD3 aligns across 7 bases. Germline lookup yields CDR1 TSWWSYY and CDR2 QGS. CDR3 length equals 13 residues. CDR3 nucleotides: TGCGCTCTTGGGGAACACTGGGGCCTTAAACTCATCTTT. This encodes CALGEHWGLKLIF.

This clone is classed as medium-sized. Other DNA sequences in this specimen translate into the identical CDR3. The V gene is TRDV1, the J gene TRDJ1; D is unclear. Trimming took 0 bases from V and 5 from J, leaving 13 bases between them. Per the germline V gene, CDR1 is TSWWSYY and CDR2 is QGS. The CDR3 totals 15 residues. In DNA, the CDR3 is TGTGCTCTTGGGGAACTGAGGCCGGGCCCTGATAAACTCATCTTT. The encoded protein is CALGELRPGPDKLIF.

About this clone: TCRdb attributes to this sequence the protein of a much larger clone, which differs from the DNA translation at residue 3; a read error is likely, and the protein displayed is translated from the DNA. As DNA, the CDR3 is TGTGCTCCTGATACTGGGGGACACAGACACACCGATAAACTCATATTT. It translates to CAPDTGGHRHTDKLIF. J is TRDJ1 and V is TRDV1; TRDD3 matches at 9 bases. CDR1 and CDR2 from the germline V gene are TSWWSYY and QGS. The CDR3 has 16 amino acids.

In its sample, this clone was seen a few times. A far more abundant clone sits one base away, making this likely a read error. At the DNA level, this CDR3 is encoded by other sequences in the same sample as well. CDR3: CAASEGTLLNIWGIRLADKLIF. Here the CDR3 DNA reads TGTGCAGCAAGCGAAGGGACCCTTCTGAATATCTGGGGGATACGTTTAGCCGATAAACTCATCTTT. V and J are TRAV29/DV5 and TRDJ1; 12 bases agree with TRDD3. This CDR3 has 22 amino acids. Germline CDR1 NSMFDY, CDR2 ISSIKDK. Trimming at V came to 0 bases and at J to 3 bases, leaving 24 bases not matched to a gene.

This clone was seen only a few times. TCRdb attributes to this sequence the protein of a much larger clone, which differs from the DNA translation at residue 8; a read error is likely, and the protein displayed is translated from the DNA. This sequence joins TRDV1 and TRDJ1, with TRDD3 identical over 9 bases. TCRdb is silent on the J gene; assignment here came from matching the DNA to germline. The CDR3 covers 21 residues. Trimming cost V 2 bases and J 0 bases; bases outside gene matches: 19. Germline values: CDR1 TSWWSYY, CDR2 QGS. For the CDR3, the DNA is TGTGCTCTTGGGGAAGGCCCTGCAGCTCCCTACTGGGGGACCTACACCGATAAACTCATCTTT. Its protein product is CALGEGPAAPYWGTYTDKLIF.

About this clone: A far larger clone is a single base away, which makes a read error likely. Other nucleotide sequences in the sample specify the same CDR3. This chain joins TRDV1 and TRDJ1; 8 nucleotides match TRDD3. The germline CDR1 and CDR2 sequences are TSWWSYY and QGS. There are 21 residues in the CDR3. CDR3 residues: CALGEVRIRVRLGGDTYKLIF. The CDR3 DNA is TGTGCTCTTGGGGAAGTTCGGATCCGAGTAAGACTGGGGGGCGACACCTATAAACTCATCTTT.

This clone was recorded many times. The gene calls are TRDV1 and TRDJ1, with TRDD3 matching 8 bases. Germline matching of the DNA provided the J gene here, since TCRdb leaves it blank. From germline, CDR1 is TSWWSYY and CDR2 QGS. V gave up 0 bases and J gave up 0 bases; unmatched junction bases: 18. The CDR3 totals 21 residues. The CDR3 is CALGELCFLPVLGVDTDKLIF. In DNA, the CDR3 is TGTGCTCTTGGGGAACTCTGTTTCCTGCCCGTACTGGGGGTTGACACCGATAAACTCATCTTT.

This clone was counted ten times or more. The protein that TCRdb holds for this DNA derives from a much larger clone and differs from the translated DNA at residue 4, which likely indicates a read error; the protein shown here is translated from the DNA. The J gene is TRDJ1, the V gene TRDV1; 13 nucleotides match TRDD3. The ends lost 9 bases at V and 1 base at J; junction bases unmatched: 17. Germline CDR1 TSWWSYY, CDR2 QGS. CDR3 length equals 19 residues. CDR3 coding DNA: TGTGCTCTCGATCACAAGGCAAACTGGGGGATACGGCCCACCGATAAACTCATCTTT. It encodes CALDHKANWGIRPTDKLIF.